This T cell receptor beta chain was sequenced in a study of blood T cell repertoires in COVID-19. Study as a whole: The cDNA or gDNA used as material had been derived from T cells, B-cell-depleted T cells, or PBMCs.

Per the study methods: Estimation of nucleated cell counts relied on the amplification of reference gene primers. Using immunoSEQ multiplex PCR, the repertoire was profiled, and TCRdb retains in-frame clones only, with some absent. That table gives V, J and clone size, and the DNA gave D and trimming. The sample has more than 20,000 clones; roughly 83% are singletons. V was clipped by 1 base and J by 0 bases, with 12 bases between them. The germline V gene has CDR1 SGHRS and CDR2 YFSETQ. The CDR3 is 16 amino acids. The specimen sequenced was peripheral blood. V usage is TRBV5-1 and J usage is TRBJ2-3; TRBD1 is a possible D gene (5 bases). The clonotype was recovered from an elderly man with active or convalescent COVID-19. CDR3 loop: CASSLSTGASTDTQYF. CDR3 bases: TGCGCCAGCAGCTTGAGCACAGGCGCTAGCACAGATACGCAGTATTTT. Full variable domain (rest looked up from reference TRBV5-1 and TRBJ2-3): KAGVTQTPRYLIKTRGQQVTLSCSPISGHRSVSWYQQTPGQGLQFLFEYFSETQRNKGNFPGRFSGRQFSNSRSEMNVSTLELGDSALYLCASSLSTGASTDTQYFGPGTRLTVL.